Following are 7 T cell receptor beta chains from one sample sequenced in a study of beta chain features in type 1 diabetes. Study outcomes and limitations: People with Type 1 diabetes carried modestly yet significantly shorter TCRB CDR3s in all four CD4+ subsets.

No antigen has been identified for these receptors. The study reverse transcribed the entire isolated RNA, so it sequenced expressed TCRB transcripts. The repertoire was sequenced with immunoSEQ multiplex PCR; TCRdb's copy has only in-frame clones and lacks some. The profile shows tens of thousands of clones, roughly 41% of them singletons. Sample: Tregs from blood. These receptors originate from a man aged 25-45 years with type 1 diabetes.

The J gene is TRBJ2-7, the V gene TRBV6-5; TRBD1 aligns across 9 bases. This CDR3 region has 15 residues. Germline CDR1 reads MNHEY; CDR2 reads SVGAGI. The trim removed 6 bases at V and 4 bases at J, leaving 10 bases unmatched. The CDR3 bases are TGTGCCAGCAGAGACGGGACAGGGATAACTTACGAGCAGTACTTC. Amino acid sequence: CASRDGTGITYEQYF.

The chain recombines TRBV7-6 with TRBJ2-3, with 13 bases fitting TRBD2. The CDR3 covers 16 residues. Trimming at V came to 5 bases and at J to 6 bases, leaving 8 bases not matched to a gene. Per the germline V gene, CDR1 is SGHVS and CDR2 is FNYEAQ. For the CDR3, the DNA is TGTGCCAGCAGCGACGGACTAGCGGGAGTAACGGATACGCAGTATTTT. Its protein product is CASSDGLAGVTDTQYF. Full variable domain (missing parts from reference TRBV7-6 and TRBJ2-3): GAGVSQSPRYKVTKRGQDVALRCDPISGHVSLYWYRQALGQGPEFLTYFNYEAQQDKSGLPNDRFSAERPEGSISTLTIQRTEQRDSAMYRCASSDGLAGVTDTQYFGPGTRLTVL.

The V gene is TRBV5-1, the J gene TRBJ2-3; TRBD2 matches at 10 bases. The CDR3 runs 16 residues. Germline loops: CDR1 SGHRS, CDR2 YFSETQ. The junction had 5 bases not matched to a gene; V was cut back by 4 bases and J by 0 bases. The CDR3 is CASSLGGLASTDTQYF. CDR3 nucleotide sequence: TGCGCCAGCAGCCTTGGGGGACTAGCGAGCACAGATACGCAGTATTTT.

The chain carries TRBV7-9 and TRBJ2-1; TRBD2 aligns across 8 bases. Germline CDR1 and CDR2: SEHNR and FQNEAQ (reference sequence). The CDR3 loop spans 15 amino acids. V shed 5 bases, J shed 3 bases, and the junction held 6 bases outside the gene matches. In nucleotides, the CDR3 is TGTGCCAGCAGCCCCGTCGGGAGGGTCTACAATGAGCAGTTCTTC. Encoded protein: CASSPVGRVYNEQFF. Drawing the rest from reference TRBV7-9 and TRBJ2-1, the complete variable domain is DTGVSQNPRHKITKRGQNVTFRCDPISEHNRLYWYRQTLGQGPEFLTYFQNEAQLEKSRLLSDRFSAERPKGSFSTLEIQRTEQGDSAMYLCASSPVGRVYNEQFFGPGTRLTVL.

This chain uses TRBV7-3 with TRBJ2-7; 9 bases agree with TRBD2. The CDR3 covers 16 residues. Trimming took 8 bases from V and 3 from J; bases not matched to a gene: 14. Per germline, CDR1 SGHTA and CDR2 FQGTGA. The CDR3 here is CASAPSPGSGSYEQYF. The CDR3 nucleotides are TGTGCCAGCGCCCCCAGTCCGGGTAGCGGGAGCTACGAGCAGTACTTC.

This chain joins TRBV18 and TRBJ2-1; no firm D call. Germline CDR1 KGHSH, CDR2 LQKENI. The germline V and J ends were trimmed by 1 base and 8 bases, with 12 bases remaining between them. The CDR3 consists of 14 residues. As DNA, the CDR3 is TGTGCCAGCTCACCACGGGCGCAGATGGATGAGCAGTTCTTC. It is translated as CASSPRAQMDEQFF.

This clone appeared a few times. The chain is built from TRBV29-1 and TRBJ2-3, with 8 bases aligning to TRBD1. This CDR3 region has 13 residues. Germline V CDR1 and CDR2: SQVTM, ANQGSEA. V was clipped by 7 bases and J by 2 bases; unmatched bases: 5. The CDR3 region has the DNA TGCAGCGCAGGGACAGGAACCACAGATACGCAGTATTTT. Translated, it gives CSAGTGTTDTQYF.